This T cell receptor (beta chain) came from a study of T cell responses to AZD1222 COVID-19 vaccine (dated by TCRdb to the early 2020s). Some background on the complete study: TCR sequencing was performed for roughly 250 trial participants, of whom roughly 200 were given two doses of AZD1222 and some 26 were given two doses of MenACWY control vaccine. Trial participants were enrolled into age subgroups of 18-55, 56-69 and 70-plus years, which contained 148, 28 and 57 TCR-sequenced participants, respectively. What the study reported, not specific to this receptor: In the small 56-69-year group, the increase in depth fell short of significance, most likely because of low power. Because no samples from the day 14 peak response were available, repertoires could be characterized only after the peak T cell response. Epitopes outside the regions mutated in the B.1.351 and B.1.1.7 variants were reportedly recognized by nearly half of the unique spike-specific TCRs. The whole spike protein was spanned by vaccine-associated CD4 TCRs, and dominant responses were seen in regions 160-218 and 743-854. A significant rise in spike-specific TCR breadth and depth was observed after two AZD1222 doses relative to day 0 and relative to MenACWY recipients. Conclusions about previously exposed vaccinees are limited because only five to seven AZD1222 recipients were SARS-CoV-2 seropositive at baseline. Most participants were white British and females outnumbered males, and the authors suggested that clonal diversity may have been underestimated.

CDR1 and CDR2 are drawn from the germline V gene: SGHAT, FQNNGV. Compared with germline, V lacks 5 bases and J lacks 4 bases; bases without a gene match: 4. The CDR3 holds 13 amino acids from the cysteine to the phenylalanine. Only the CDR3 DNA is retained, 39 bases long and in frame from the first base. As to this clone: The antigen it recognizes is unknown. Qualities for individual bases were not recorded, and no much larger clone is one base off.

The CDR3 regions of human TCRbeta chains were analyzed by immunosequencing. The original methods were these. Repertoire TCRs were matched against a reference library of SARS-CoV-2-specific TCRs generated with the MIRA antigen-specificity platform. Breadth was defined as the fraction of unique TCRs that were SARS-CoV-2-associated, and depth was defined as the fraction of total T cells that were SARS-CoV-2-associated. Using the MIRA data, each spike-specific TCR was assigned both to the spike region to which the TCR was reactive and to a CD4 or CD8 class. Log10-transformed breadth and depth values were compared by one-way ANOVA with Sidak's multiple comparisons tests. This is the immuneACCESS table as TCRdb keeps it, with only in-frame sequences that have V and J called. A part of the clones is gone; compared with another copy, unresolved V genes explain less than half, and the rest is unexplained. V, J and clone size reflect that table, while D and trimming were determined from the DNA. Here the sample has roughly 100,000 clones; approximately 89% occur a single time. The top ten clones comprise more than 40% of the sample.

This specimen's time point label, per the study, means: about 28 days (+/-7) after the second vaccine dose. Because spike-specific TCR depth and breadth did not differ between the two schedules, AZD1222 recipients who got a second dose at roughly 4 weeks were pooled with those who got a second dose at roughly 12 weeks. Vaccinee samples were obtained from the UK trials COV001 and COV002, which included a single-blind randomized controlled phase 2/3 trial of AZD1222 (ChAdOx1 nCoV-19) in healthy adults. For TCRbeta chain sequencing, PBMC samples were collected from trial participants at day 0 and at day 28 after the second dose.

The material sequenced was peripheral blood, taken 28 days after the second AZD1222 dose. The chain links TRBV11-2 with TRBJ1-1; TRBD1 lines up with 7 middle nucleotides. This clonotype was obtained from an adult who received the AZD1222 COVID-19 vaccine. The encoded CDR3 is CASSARQGTEAFF. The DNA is TGTGCCAGCAGCGCCCGACAGGGCACTGAAGCTTTCTTT. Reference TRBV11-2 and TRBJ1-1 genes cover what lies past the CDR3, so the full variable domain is EAGVAQSPRYKIIEKRQSVAFWCNPISGHATLYWYQQILGQGPKLLIQFQNNGVVDDSQLPKDRFSAERLKGVDSTLKIQPAKLEDSAVYLCASSARQGTEAFFGQGTRLTVV.